Listed below are T cell receptor beta chains from one sample, sequenced in a study of blood T cell repertoires in COVID-19. Sequencing used immunoSEQ multiplex PCR; TCRdb keeps in-frame clones, though not all of them. The sample has 190,000 or so clones, 88% seen once; the top ten hold roughly 4.2%. Material: peripheral blood. These receptors all stem from a woman aged 30 to 39 with acute or convalescent COVID-19. CDR3s include the opening cysteine and the closing phenylalanine or tryptophan. A D gene is named only where the DNA matches it firmly. Expanded clones are given a class, and other clones once, few, many or no size at all.

V gene	clone size	D gene	J gene	CDR3 DNA	CDR3 protein
TRBV4-2	few	TRBD2	TRBJ2-5	TGTGCCAGCAGCCAAGTTAGGGCGATTAGCGGGAGTAATCAAGAGACCCAGTACTTC	CASSQVRAISGSNQETQYF
TRBV3-1/TRBV3-2	few	-	TRBJ1-1	TGTGCCAGCAGTCCCCTATTGAACACTGAAGCTTTCTTT	CASSPLLNTEAFF
TRBV19	-	TRBD1	TRBJ1-1	TGTGCCACGCGGGACAGGGAGACTGAAGCTTTCTTT	CATRDRETEAFF
TRBV19	-	TRBD1	TRBJ1-1	TGTGCCAGTCTTGACAGGGACACTGAAGCTTTCTTT	CASLDRDTEAFF
TRBV7-9	-	-	TRBJ2-1	TGTGCCAGCAGCTTAGTTGAGGGACTCAATGAGCAGTTCTTC	CASSLVEGLNEQFF
TRBV9	once	-	TRBJ1-4	TGTGCCAGCAGCGTAGGCCGGGGTGAAAAACTGTTTTTT	CASSVGRGEKLFF
TRBV29-1	-	-	TRBJ2-2	TGCAGCGTTGGACACCCGAACACCGGGGAGCTGTTTTTT	CSVGHPNTGELFF
TRBV11-3	-	TRBD1	TRBJ2-1	TGTGCCAGCGGACAGGCCCTCAATGAGCGGTTCTTC	CASGQALNERFF
TRBV6-5	-	TRBD2	TRBJ2-1	TGTGCCAGTACTAGACTAGCGGACAATGAGCAGTTCTTC	CASTRLADNEQFF
TRBV12-5	-	TRBD1	TRBJ2-7	TGTGCTAGTGGTTTGGCAACCGGGACAGGGGCATCCTACGAGCAGTACTTC	CASGLATGTGASYEQYF
TRBV19	once	-	TRBJ1-1	TGTGCCACGTCCCCCGGGGGGGTGAACACTGAAGCTTTCTTT	CATSPGGVNTEAFF
TRBV28	-	TRBD1	TRBJ2-7	TGTGCCAGCAGTCCACCCGGGACAGGGGGGTACGAGCAGTACTTC	CASSPPGTGGYEQYF
TRBV28	few	TRBD1	TRBJ1-3	TGTGCCAGCAGTTCCACCAGACAGGGATCTGGAAACACCATATATTTT	CASSSTRQGSGNTIYF
TRBV5-6	-	-	TRBJ2-1	TGTGCCAGCAGTCCTAGTCGTTCCAGCTCCTACAATGAGCAGTTCTTC	CASSPSRSSSYNEQFF
TRBV9	-	-	TRBJ2-3	TGTGCCAGCAGCGTTGGCGCTCGGGGCACAGATACGCAGTATTTT	CASSVGARGTDTQYF
TRBV12-5	-	-	TRBJ1-6	TGTGCTAGTGGTTTGGAAACAGGAGCACCCCTCCACTTT	CASGLETGAPLHF
TRBV7-9	once	-	TRBJ1-2	TGTGCCAGCAGCTTAGCAGGCCTTCCGGGGGACTATGGCTACACCTTC	CASSLAGLPGDYGYTF
TRBV7-9	-	-	TRBJ1-2	TGTGCCAGCAGCCAGGCGGGGTTTAGAGGCTACACCTTC	CASSQAGFRGYTF
TRBV18	-	TRBD1	TRBJ1-6	TGTGCCAGCTCACCTCAAGACAGGGGTAGTTCACCCCTCCACTTT	CASSPQDRGSSPLHF
TRBV10-3	-	-	TRBJ2-7	TGTGCCATCAGTGAGCCTTACTACGAGCAGTACTTC	CAISEPYYEQYF
TRBV29-1	-	-	TRBJ1-2	TGCAGCGTTGAAGATCGTCGGACAGCTTATGGCTACACCTTC	CSVEDRRTAYGYTF
TRBV5-6	-	-	TRBJ2-7	TGTGCCAGCAGCTTGGCGAGGGAGCAGTACTTC	CASSLAREQYF
TRBV6-6	-	-	TRBJ1-1	TGTGCCAGCAGTCGATCGGGGGGCACTGAAGCTTTCTTT	CASSRSGGTEAFF
TRBV15	-	-	TRBJ1-5	TGTGCCACCAGCAGAGGTGGCCAGCCCCAGCATTTT	CATSRGGQPQHF
TRBV12-3/TRBV12-4	few	-	TRBJ1-1	TGTGCCAGCCTATTTCTTGGCGGGCATGCTTTCTTT	CASLFLGGHAFF
TRBV7-2	-	-	TRBJ2-5	TGTGCCAGCAGCTTGGCAGCGAGGACCCAGTACTTC	CASSLAARTQYF
TRBV11-3	-	-	TRBJ2-7	TGTGCCAGCAGCCTGACCGTCGACTTCGTCAGGGACGAGCAGTACTTC	CASSLTVDFVRDEQYF
TRBV7-2	-	-	TRBJ2-7	TGTGCCAGCAGCTTAATGGGGGGCTCCTACGAGCAGTACTTC	CASSLMGGSYEQYF
TRBV11-1	-	-	TRBJ2-7	TGTGCCAGCAGCCCCCTCCTCGTGGGAGCCAGCTACGAGCAGTACTTC	CASSPLLVGASYEQYF
TRBV28	-	-	TRBJ2-3	TGTGCCAGCACCCCAGGGAGCACAGATACGCAGTATTTT	CASTPGSTDTQYF
TRBV10-3	-	TRBD1	TRBJ2-1	TGTGCCATCAGTGTATCCGGGACAGCATACAATGAGCAGTTCTTC	CAISVSGTAYNEQFF
TRBV18	-	TRBD2	TRBJ2-7	TGTGCCAGCTCACCCTCTAGCGGGGACTACGAGCAGTACTTC	CASSPSSGDYEQYF
TRBV25-1	-	TRBD2	TRBJ2-1	TGTGCCAGCCGGGGACTAGATTCCTACAATGAGCAGTTCTTC	CASRGLDSYNEQFF
TRBV6-5	-	-	TRBJ1-1	TGTGCCACCGCAGGGGACCTGAACACTGAAGCTTTCTTT	CATAGDLNTEAFF
TRBV4-2	-	-	TRBJ1-1	TGTGCCAGCAGCCAAGTTGGGGGGGCCGGACTCCCTAAGGCTTTCTTT	CASSQVGGAGLPKAFF
TRBV19	-	-	TRBJ2-2	TGTGCCAGTAGTCTGACATTCTGGGCAGGGGAGCTGTTTTTT	CASSLTFWAGELFF
TRBV2	-	-	TRBJ1-5	TGTGCGAGCAGGGGCGATAGCAATCAGCCCCAGCATTTT	CASRGDSNQPQHF
TRBV6-6	-	-	TRBJ1-4	TGTGCCAGCAGGACACAGCCGACTAATGAAAAACTGTTTTTT	CASRTQPTNEKLFF
TRBV5-6	-	TRBD1	TRBJ1-4	TGTGCCAGCAGCTTCGGACAGGGGACTGAAAAACTGTTTTTT	CASSFGQGTEKLFF
TRBV5-1	-	TRBD2	TRBJ2-3	TGCGCCAGCAGATTAGCGGGTAACACAGATACGCAGTATTTT	CASRLAGNTDTQYF
TRBV4-1	-	-	TRBJ2-2	TGCGCCAGCAGCCCGGCTAGAGTAAACACCGGGGAGCTGTTTTTT	CASSPARVNTGELFF
TRBV5-1	-	TRBD2	TRBJ2-5	TGCGCCAGCAACCTCGCCCCGGGACTAGACGAGACCCAGTACTTC	CASNLAPGLDETQYF
TRBV12-3/TRBV12-4	-	-	TRBJ1-3	TGTGCCAGCAGTTTGAACAGTGGAAACACCATATATTTT	CASSLNSGNTIYF
TRBV30	-	-	TRBJ2-1	TGTGCCTGGGTTCCTACTAGCTTCGGTGAGCAGTTCTTC	CAWVPTSFGEQFF
TRBV6-5	-	TRBD1	TRBJ1-5	TGTGCCAGCAGCTATTCAGGGGGTGGGGATCAGCCCCAGCATTTT	CASSYSGGGDQPQHF
TRBV12-3/TRBV12-4	-	-	TRBJ2-7	TGTGCCAGCAGTTCGCAACAGGTCTACGAGCAGTACTTC	CASSSQQVYEQYF
TRBV7-2	-	-	TRBJ1-2	TGTGCCATCACAGCTCCCCCTCGTTTTGTATATGGCTACACCTTC	CAITAPPRFVYGYTF
TRBV2	-	-	TRBJ2-7	TGTGCCAGCAGTGACGGCAGGGCTGACGAGCAGTACTTC	CASSDGRADEQYF
TRBV9	-	-	TRBJ2-1	TGTGCCAGCAGCGTAAGTGGAGGGCATGAGCAGTTCTTC	CASSVSGGHEQFF
TRBV5-4	few	TRBD2	TRBJ2-3	TGTGCCAGCAGCGGACCGGGACTAGCGGGAGGTGCTACGCAGTATTTT	CASSGPGLAGGATQYF
TRBV12-1	-	-	TRBJ2-3	TGTGCCAGCAAGGGAGACTGCATACCATTT	CASKGDCIPF
TRBV30	-	-	TRBJ2-1	TGTGCCTGGAGTTGGGGGGGCCAAAGCTCCTACAATGAGCAGTTCTTC	CAWSWGGQSSYNEQFF
TRBV24-1	-	TRBD1	TRBJ2-5	TGTGCCACCAGTGATCTCCGGGACAGGAAAGAGACCCAGTACTTC	CATSDLRDRKETQYF
TRBV27	-	TRBD1	TRBJ2-7	TGTGCCAGCAGTTTAGGGAGGACAGGGAGAAAGTACGAGCAGTACTTC	CASSLGRTGRKYEQYF
TRBV5-4	-	TRBD2	TRBJ2-3	TGTGCCAGCAGCGTTACTAGCGGGAGCATAGATACGCAGTATTTT	CASSVTSGSIDTQYF
TRBV5-6	-	-	TRBJ1-5	TGTGCCAGCAGCCCTTCTCCCGATCAGCCCCAGCATTTT	CASSPSPDQPQHF
TRBV11-3	once	-	TRBJ2-1	TGTGCCAGCAGCTACGCGATCGGGCGGGGATCCTACAATGAGCAGTTCTTC	CASSYAIGRGSYNEQFF